Below, 26 T cell receptor beta chains from the same sample are listed, as sequenced in a study of shared T cell receptors in the human thymus. TCRdb's table, derived via immunoSEQ multiplex PCR, lists solely in-frame clones and lacks some. The sample lists over 450,000 clones, approximately 80% occurring once. A further study also used this sample, focusing on human thymus T cells.

Specimen: thymocytes. The receptors stem from a boy under two years old with a congenital heart defect.

V is TRBV6-1 and J is TRBJ1-1; D perhaps matches TRBD1 (6 bases). Germline V lookup: CDR1 MNHNS, CDR2 SASEGT. CDR3 size: 14 residues. V lost 4 bases, J lost 0 bases, and 9 bases lay in between. The CDR3 region is CASSVTGMNTEAFF. CDR3 nucleotide sequence: TGTGCCAGCAGTGTGACAGGCATGAACACTGAAGCTTTCTTT.

This clone was seen just once. V and J are TRBV29-1 and TRBJ1-3, with a possible D match to TRBD1 (6 bases). Trimming stripped 1 base from V and 0 bases from J, with 28 bases between. Germline V gene data show CDR1 as SQVTM and CDR2 as ANQGSEA. This CDR3 is 21 amino acids long. The CDR3 DNA sequence: TGCAGCGTTGAAGTATTGTCAGTGGCGCGACCCGACAGGAGCTCTGGAAACACCATATATTTT. Translated, it gives CSVEVLSVARPDRSSGNTIYF.

The V and J genes are TRBV6-5 and TRBJ1-3; 8 nucleotides agree with TRBD1. Losses at the gene ends were 6 bases for V and 2 bases for J; bases not matched to a gene: 3. Per germline, CDR1 MNHEY and CDR2 SVGAGI. This CDR3 region has 14 residues. This chain's CDR3 is CASRRQGPGNTIYF. CDR3 DNA: TGTGCCAGCAGACGACAGGGGCCTGGAAACACCATATATTTT.

The chain carries TRBV2 and TRBJ1-5; D not certain. V lost 2 bases and J lost 15, with 14 bases in between. Germline V CDR1 and CDR2: SNHLY, FYNNEI. The CDR3 has 12 amino acids. The CDR3 spells CASSESPGRGHF. DNA for the CDR3: TGTGCCAGCAGTGAAAGTCCTGGCCGAGGGCATTTT.

The genes are TRBV18 and TRBJ1-3, with 10 bases aligning to TRBD1. CDR3 length: 18 residues. V was pared by 3 bases and J by 0 bases, with 8 bases of the junction left unmatched. From germline, CDR1 is KGHSH and CDR2 LQKENI. The CDR3 here is CASSPEDRGLNSGNTIYF. Written as DNA, the CDR3 is TGTGCCAGCTCACCCGAAGACAGGGGGCTTAACTCTGGAAACACCATATATTTT.

The chain uses TRBV10-3 and TRBJ2-7; D is perhaps TRBD2 (7 bases). Germline assignment: CDR1 ENHRY and CDR2 SYGVKD. V shed 7 bases and J shed 4 bases, with 20 bases lying between them. CDR3 length equals 15 residues. The CDR3 coding sequence is TGTGCCATCAATACTTTACGAGGGGGGGATTACGAGCAGTACTTC. Amino acid sequence: CAINTLRGGDYEQYF.

This sequence joins TRBV29-1 and TRBJ2-1, with 7 bases matching TRBD2. Germline V gene sequence: CDR1 SQVTM, CDR2 ANQGSEA. J lost 1 base, V lost 6 bases, and 9 bases had no gene match. The CDR3 is 15 amino acids. The DNA of the CDR3 is TGCAGCGTAGGCCCGGCTAGCGGTTCCTACAATGAGCAGTTCTTC. This encodes CSVGPASGSYNEQFF.

In this sample, this clone turned up a few times. The chain employs TRBV6-1 and TRBJ2-3; TRBD1 aligns across 8 bases. Germline CDR1 MNHNS, CDR2 SASEGT. V was pared by 6 bases and J by 1 base, with 3 bases of the junction left unmatched. This CDR3 is 14 amino acids long. CDR3 sequence (DNA): TGTGCCAGCAGCCAGGGGGCCGGCACAGATACGCAGTATTTT. This encodes CASSQGAGTDTQYF.

The V call is TRBV27, the J call TRBJ2-1, with TRBD1 identical over 9 bases. V was pared by 8 bases and J by 2 bases, with 4 bases of the junction left unmatched. Germline CDR1 is MNHEY and CDR2 is SMNVEV (reference sequence). The CDR3 covers 14 residues. CDR3 nucleotides: TGTGCCAGCGGGACAGGGACCCCCTACAATGAGCAGTTCTTC. It encodes CASGTGTPYNEQFF.

About this clone itself: One junction end disagrees with the germline gene, perhaps due to a read error. V is TRBV19 and J is TRBJ2-7, with TRBD2 identical over 8 bases. The CDR3 sequence is 15 residues long. Germline-derived CDR1 and CDR2 are LNHDA and SQIVND (reference sequence). In nucleotides, the CDR3 is TGTGCCAGTAGTCCACCGGGACTAGTCTCCCACGAGCAGTACTTC. It is translated as CASSPPGLVSHEQYF. Full variable domain (remainder filled in from reference TRBV19 and TRBJ2-7): DGGITQSPKYLFRKEGQNVTLSCEQNLNHDAMYWYRQDPGQGLRLIYYSQIVNDFQKGDIAEGYSVSREKKESFPLTVTSAQKNPTAFYLCASSPPGLVSHEQYFGPGTRLTVT.

The chain carries TRBV6-4 and TRBJ1-5, with TRBD1 matching over 9 bases. Germline CDR1 reads MRHNA; CDR2 reads SNTAGT. The CDR3 has 16 amino acids. After removal of 6 bases from V and 2 bases from J, the junction contained 8 bases not matched to a gene. In DNA, the CDR3 is TGTGCCAGCAGCGGCAGACGGACAGGGGGCAATCAGCCCCAGCATTTT. Its protein product is CASSGRRTGGNQPQHF.

The CDR3 DNA follows: TGTGCCAGTAAGCCGGGACAGGGGCCATACGAGCAGTACTTC. This gives the protein CASKPGQGPYEQYF. This chain joins TRBV19 and TRBJ2-7, with 10 bases aligning to TRBD1. The germline gives CDR1 LNHDA, CDR2 SQIVND (reference sequence). This CDR3 region has 14 residues. The V and J ends lost 7 bases and 4 bases, in that order; junction bases with no gene match: 7.

CDR3 DNA: TGTGCCAGCAGTTTATTCCCTGACGGAGAGAACACTGAAGCTTTCTTT. Translated: CASSLFPDGENTEAFF. The chain uses TRBV27 and TRBJ1-1; D unresolved. The CDR3 has 16 residues. The germline V and J ends were trimmed by 1 base and 1 base, with 13 bases remaining between them. The V gene's germline CDR1 is MNHEY and CDR2 SMNVEV (reference sequence).

J is TRBJ2-1 and V is TRBV10-1, with 7 bases lining up with TRBD2. Germline values: CDR1 WNHNN, CDR2 SYGVQD (reference sequence). J gave up 3 bases and V 4 bases, and 9 bases lay outside the gene matches. The CDR3 runs to 16 residues. The CDR3 loop reads CASSVLAGVFYNEQFF. In nucleotides, the CDR3 is TGCGCCAGCAGTGTATTGGCGGGAGTCTTCTACAATGAGCAGTTCTTC.

The gene calls are TRBV5-5 and TRBJ2-7, with TRBD2 matching over 11 bases. From germline, CDR1 is SGHKS and CDR2 YYEKEE (reference sequence). This CDR3 spans 15 amino acids. With 4 bases clipped from V and 4 bases from J, the junction kept 7 bases outside the gene matches. The DNA of the CDR3 is TGTGCCAGCAGCGCCAGACTAGCGGGGACGTACGAGCAGTACTTC. Translating it yields CASSARLAGTYEQYF.

The chain recombines TRBV6-1 with TRBJ2-7, with unresolved D. Germline loops: CDR1 MNHNS, CDR2 SASEGT. This CDR3 contains 13 residues. V was clipped by 3 bases and J by 5 bases, with 11 bases between them. CDR3 loop: CASSEALRNEQYF. CDR3 DNA: TGTGCCAGCAGTGAGGCCCTCAGGAACGAGCAGTACTTC.

The J gene is TRBJ2-1, the V gene TRBV4-1; 10 nucleotides agree with TRBD2. The ends lost 4 bases at V and 3 bases at J; junction bases unmatched: 3. CDR1 MGHRA and CDR2 YSYEKL come from the germline V gene. The CDR3 covers 15 residues. The CDR3 nucleotides read TGCGCCAGCAGCCCTGGGACTAGCGACTACAATGAGCAGTTCTTC. This translates into CASSPGTSDYNEQFF.

The chain carries TRBV2 and TRBJ2-2, with TRBD2 identical over 7 bases. V trimming: 6 bases; J trimming: 5 bases; junction bases outside the gene matches: 12. Germline values: CDR1 SNHLY, CDR2 FYNNEI. The CDR3 sequence is 16 residues long. CDR3 sequence (DNA): TGTGCCAGCAGATCACGGGCTAGCGGAAGTACCGGGGAGCTGTTTTTT. Translation gives CASRSRASGSTGELFF.

The rearrangement links TRBV11-2 to TRBJ2-1, with 7 bases lining up with TRBD2. V lost 0 bases, J lost 4 bases, and 3 bases stayed unmatched. Per the germline V gene, CDR1 is SGHAT and CDR2 is FQNNGV. This CDR3 has 15 residues. In DNA form, the CDR3 reads TGTGCCAGCAGCTTAGACCTAGCGGAGTACAATGAGCAGTTCTTC. Translation gives CASSLDLAEYNEQFF.

The chain employs TRBV11-2 and TRBJ1-3; TRBD1 agrees at 9 bases. There are 13 residues in the CDR3. Per the germline V gene, CDR1 is SGHAT and CDR2 is FQNNGV. V was pared by 6 bases and J by 8 bases, with 5 bases of the junction left unmatched. The CDR3 spells CASRGTGKDTIYF. The CDR3 DNA reads TGTGCCAGCAGGGGGACAGGGAAAGACACCATATATTTT.

DNA for the CDR3: TGCAGTGCTAGAGTACTAGCGGGGTTCTTC. Protein: CSARVLAGFF. The genes are TRBV20-1 and TRBJ2-1; 9 nucleotides match TRBD2. V lost 1 base, J lost 15 bases, and 1 base stayed unmatched. CDR1 and CDR2 (germline): DFQATT, SNEGSKA (reference sequence). CDR3 length: 10 residues.

The genes are TRBV7-8 and TRBJ1-2; tentative D call: TRBD1 (5 bases). Germline CDR1 and CDR2: SGHVS and FQNEAQ. With 3 bases removed from V and 4 bases from J, the gap between germline ends came to 12 bases. This CDR3 region has 14 residues. CDR3: CASSFGDSLYGYTF. CDR3 in DNA: TGTGCCAGCAGCTTCGGAGACAGCCTCTATGGCTACACCTTC.

J is TRBJ2-7 and V is TRBV7-2; no reliable D call. Trimming took off 1 base at V and 7 bases at J, with 8 bases between the two ends. From germline, CDR1 is SGHTA and CDR2 FQGNSA. This CDR3 is built from 12 residues. This chain's CDR3 is CASSLVAWEQYF. The CDR3 nucleotides read TGTGCCAGCAGCTTAGTTGCGTGGGAGCAGTACTTC.

The chain has TRBV4-3 and TRBJ1-1; TRBD1 is a possible D gene (5 bases). Germline assignment: CDR1 LGHNA and CDR2 YSLEER. Trimming cost V 1 base and J 4 bases, with 10 bases left between them. This CDR3 is 14 amino acids long. CDR3 sequence reads: CASSQAGRGTEAFF. As DNA, the CDR3 is TGCGCCAGCAGCCAAGCAGGGAGGGGCACTGAAGCTTTCTTT.

There are a few counts of this clone. The chain is built from TRBV5-5 and TRBJ2-1, with TRBD1 matching 11 bases. The germline gives CDR1 SGHKS, CDR2 YYEKEE (reference sequence). The CDR3 spans 14 residues. V dropped 2 bases and J dropped 8; count of bases not matched to a gene: 3. The CDR3 spells CASSFGQGADEQFF. CDR3 DNA sequence: TGTGCCAGCAGCTTCGGACAGGGGGCCGATGAGCAGTTCTTC.

In regard to this clone: Other DNA sequences from this sample encode an identical CDR3 as well. The chain links TRBV4-1 to TRBJ1-1; D is perhaps TRBD1 (5 bases). V gave up 0 bases and J gave up 14 bases, with 31 bases separating them. This CDR3 is 18 amino acids long. CDR1 MGHRA and CDR2 YSYEKL come from the germline V gene. Here the CDR3 DNA reads TGCGCCAGCAGCCAAGATCGGTGGGGGGATGTCGGGCGTGGGGAGGCCTTCTTT. This encodes CASSQDRWGDVGRGEAFF.